The 22 T cell receptor beta chains below were found in one sample sequenced in a study of blood T cells in healthy people across ages. Sample-barcoded 5' priming and a J-beta primer mix drove a second PCR of roughly 6 to 12 cycles. TCRdb reprocessed the 5' RACE reads with MiXCR, giving one entry per CDR3 protein. Of hundreds of thousands of distinct CDR3 sequences listed, 45% to 50% are singletons. The sequencing sample was made of blood. Every receptor here comes from a woman aged 55-70 years in good health.

This clonotype was found once. V is TRBV9 and J is TRBJ2-1; tentatively, D is TRBD2 (5 bases). From germline, CDR1 is SGDLS and CDR2 YYNGEE. The CDR3 covers 15 residues. Trimming left V 0 bases short and J 4 bases short, with 11 bases between. CDR3: CASSVEGDRYNEQFF. The CDR3 DNA is TGTGCCAGCAGCGTAGAGGGAGATCGGTACAATGAGCAGTTCTTC.

The CDR3 coding sequence is TGCGCCAGCAGCGAAACAGGGTCATACAATCAGCCCCAGCATTTT. Protein: CASSETGSYNQPQHF. J is TRBJ1-5 and V is TRBV5-1, with D perhaps matching TRBD1 (6 bases). The CDR3 spans 15 residues. Germline CDR1 is SGHRS and CDR2 is YFSETQ. Deletions cut 4 bases from V and 3 bases from J, with 14 bases between.

The sample holds a few counts of this clonotype. This chain connects TRBV4-2 to TRBJ2-6, with a weak D call TRBD1 (6 bases). The length of the CDR3 is 15 residues. CDR1 is LGHNA, CDR2 YNFKEQ, per germline. V gave up 3 bases and J gave up 2 bases, with 8 bases separating them. The CDR3: CASSHGTTGANVLTF. CDR3 nucleotides: TGTGCCAGCAGCCACGGGACAACTGGGGCCAACGTCCTGACTTTC.

Ten or more counts support this clonotype. In DNA, the CDR3 is TGTGCCAGCAGTGGTACAGGTCACTCCTACAATGAGCAGTACTTC. Protein: CASSGTGHSYNEQYF. The rearrangement joins TRBV25-1 to TRBJ2-1, with a possible D match to TRBD1 (5 bases). The J call is in doubt because the DNA end fits TRBJ2-7 better. Germline CDR1 and CDR2: MGHDK and SYGVNS. The CDR3 spans 15 residues.

Note on this clonotype: A much larger clone is a single base away; this may be a read error. The CDR3 DNA is TGCAGCGTTGGGGGCGGGGGACCAAACTACGAGCGGTACTTC. Its protein is CSVGGGGPNYERYF. The chain employs TRBV29-1 and TRBJ2-4, with 7 positions matching TRBD2. Trimming took 4 bases from V and 15 from J; bases not matched to a gene: 18. In germline, CDR1 is SQVTM, CDR2 ANQGSEA. The CDR3 is 14 amino acids.

The V gene is TRBV3-1, the J gene TRBJ2-5; 14 positions match TRBD2. Germline assignment: CDR1 LGHDT and CDR2 YNNKEL (reference sequence). The junction had 14 bases not matched to a gene; V was cut back by 1 base and J by 4 bases. The CDR3 is 20 residues long. The CDR3 nucleotides read TGTGCCAGCAGCCAAGTCGCCCTCGGACTAGCGGGAGGATTAGGAGAGACCCAGTACTTC. Its protein is CASSQVALGLAGGLGETQYF.

This chain connects TRBV20-1 to TRBJ2-1; D is uncertain. Trimming pared 5 bases from V and 2 bases from J, leaving 16 bases between. This CDR3 spans 15 amino acids. The germline gives CDR1 DFQATT, CDR2 SNEGSKA (reference sequence). In DNA, the CDR3 is TGCAGTGCTCCCAGGTTTCCCGGTACCTACAATGAGCAGTTCTTC. Translated: CSAPRFPGTYNEQFF.

This clonotype occurred once. V usage is TRBV7-6 and J usage is TRBJ2-4, with 10 nucleotides matching TRBD1. The better agreement between TRBJ2-7 and the DNA end casts doubt on the J call. In germline, CDR1 is SGHVS, CDR2 FNYEAQ. The CDR3 is 14 residues long. In nucleotides, the CDR3 is TGTGCCAGCAGCGCCGGGACAGGGGATCGCGAGCAGTACTTC. Its protein product is CASSAGTGDREQYF.

The chain employs TRBV7-2 and TRBJ2-3; TRBD2 aligns across 7 bases. Germline CDR1 is SGHTA and CDR2 is FQGNSA. V shed 4 bases and J 5 bases; nucleotides not matched to a gene: 12. The CDR3 has 16 residues. The CDR3 sequence is CASSSLAAAGGDTQYF. CDR3 in DNA: TGTGCCAGCAGCTCCCTAGCGGCGGCCGGGGGAGATACGCAGTATTTT.

This rearrangement joins TRBV7-8 to TRBJ2-5, with unresolved D. The J call may be mistaken, given a closer DNA end match to TRBJ2-7. The CDR3 covers 17 residues. The germline CDR1 and CDR2 sequences are SGHVS and FQNEAQ. CDR3 protein: CASSTRPDHGPNYEQYF. Written as DNA, the CDR3 is TGTGCCAGCAGCACAAGACCCGATCACGGTCCTAACTACGAGCAGTACTTC.

V is TRBV27 and J is TRBJ2-7; 13 nucleotides line up with TRBD2. Germline V gene sequence: CDR1 MNHEY, CDR2 SMNVEV (reference sequence). The V gene end was trimmed by 3 bases and the J gene end by 6 bases; junction bases not matched to a gene: 11. CDR3 length equals 17 residues. The CDR3 is CASSFRGTSGILGEQYF. The CDR3 DNA sequence: TGTGCCAGCAGTTTCCGGGGGACTAGCGGGATTCTGGGCGAGCAGTACTTC.

This clonotype was counted between two and nine times. A much more abundant neighbour one base away suggests this may be a read error. The rearrangement links TRBV14 to TRBJ1-1; D not certain. Germline values: CDR1 SGHDN, CDR2 FVKESK. The CDR3 spans 11 residues. V was cut by 1 base and J by 4 bases, with 1 base left in between. The DNA of the CDR3 is TGTGCCAGCAGCCAAGCCACTGAAGCTTTCTTT. It encodes CASSQATEAFF.

The chain employs TRBV5-1 and TRBJ2-5, with 8 bases aligning to TRBD1. The CDR3 totals 16 residues. The V and J ends lost 0 bases and 2 bases, in that order; junction bases with no gene match: 6. Germline V gene data show CDR1 as SGHRS and CDR2 as YFSETQ. The CDR3, as DNA: TGCGCCAGCAGCTTGGGGGACAGGCCGACGCAAGAGACCCAGTACTTC. Translation: CASSLGDRPTQETQYF. The full variable domain, in which reference TRBV5-1 and TRBJ2-5 provide the parts outside the CDR3, is KAGVTQTPRYLIKTRGQQVTLSCSPISGHRSVSWYQQTPGQGLQFLFEYFSETQRNKGNFPGRFSGRQFSNSRSEMNVSTLELGDSALYLCASSLGDRPTQETQYFGPGTRLLVL.

This chain uses TRBV21-1 with TRBJ2-2; TRBD2, the table's D call, lacks a check against the DNA. TRBV21-1 is labeled a pseudogene. This CDR3 comprises 19 residues. CDR3 loop: CASSKSTQTSGLVPGELFF. The CDR3 DNA reads TGTGCCAGCAGCAAATCCACTCAGACTTCGGGACTAGTACCCGGGGAGCTGTTTTTT.

For this clonotype: One end of the junction fails to match germline, which may point to a read error. The chain employs TRBV5-6 and TRBJ2-1, with 7 bases matching TRBD2. Germline V lookup: CDR1 SGHDT, CDR2 YYEEEE. This CDR3 has 12 amino acids. Here the CDR3 reads CVSSWEGRVQFF. DNA for the CDR3: TGTGTCAGCAGCTGGGAGGGGCGCGTGCAGTTCTTC.

J is TRBJ2-1 and V is TRBV11-2; D is uncertain. The CDR3 is 13 residues long. The V end lost 6 bases, the J end lost 5 bases, and 11 bases lay between the germline ends. From germline, CDR1 is SGHAT and CDR2 FQNNGV. CDR3 sequence: CASSLRPDNEQFF. The CDR3 coding sequence is TGTGCCAGCAGTCTCCGCCCAGACAATGAGCAGTTCTTC.

V is TRBV5-1 and J is TRBJ2-7, with a possible D match to TRBD2 (6 bases). The J call is in doubt because the DNA end fits TRBJ2-5 better. Germline V gene sequence: CDR1 SGHRS, CDR2 YFSETQ. The CDR3 has 14 amino acids. The CDR3 nucleotides are TGCGCCAGCAGCTCCTTTAGCGGAGGGGAGACCCAGTACTTC. Its translation: CASSSFSGGETQYF.

On this clonotype: A much larger clone sits a single nucleotide away, making a read error possible. The rearrangement joins TRBV12-3 or TRBV12-4 to TRBJ1-2; D is perhaps TRBD1 (6 bases). The CDR3 runs 17 residues. CDR3 amino acids: CTSSFTGTRGASGGYTF. CDR3 nucleotide sequence: TGTACCAGCAGTTTTACCGGGACAAGGGGGGCTTCGGGTGGCTACACCTTC.

This clonotype was seen only once. An end of the junction differs from the germline gene, which may be a read error. This chain joins TRBV24-1 and TRBJ2-3, with 10 bases matching TRBD2. The CDR3 is 15 amino acids. The germline gives CDR1 KGHDR, CDR2 SFDVKD. The CDR3 nucleotides are TGTGCCGCCAGCCCTAGCGGGAGTGGTACAGATACGCAGTATTTT. Translation gives CAASPSGSGTDTQYF.

This clonotype was recorded a few times. The chain has TRBV15 and TRBJ2-3, with 9 bases identical to TRBD2. V was clipped by 0 bases and J by 5 bases; unmatched bases: 6. The CDR3 length is 16 residues. CDR1 is LNHNV and CDR2 is YYDKDF in the germline V gene (reference sequence). In DNA, the CDR3 is TGTGCCACCAGCAGAGATCTTCTTAGCGGGAGAGATACGCAGTATTTT. It yields the protein CATSRDLLSGRDTQYF.

The table lists this clonotype with a few counts. The rearrangement links TRBV12-3 or TRBV12-4 to TRBJ2-7, with 7 bases matching TRBD2. The CDR3 is 14 residues long. After removal of 5 bases from V and 3 bases from J, the junction contained 7 bases not matched to a gene. The CDR3 reads CASSPGTTNYEQYF. CDR3 in DNA: TGTGCCAGCAGTCCCGGGACTACCAACTACGAGCAGTACTTC.

In regard to this clonotype: Sequence at one end of the junction differs from germline and may be a read error. The CDR3, as DNA: TGCGCCAGCAGCCAAGAACTAGCGGATTCCTACGTGCAGTACTTC. It specifies CASSQELADSYVQYF. J is TRBJ2-7 and V is TRBV4-1, with 8 bases lining up with TRBD2. The CDR3 spans 15 residues. Germline V gene lookup returns CDR1 MGHRA and CDR2 YSYEKL.